The source of this TCR beta chain is a study of control samples from healthy donors and cancer patients. Only in-frame clones appear in the TCRdb table, and some are missing; sequencing was by immunoSEQ multiplex PCR. The sample includes 170,000 or so clones, about 93% of them seen just once. V was trimmed by 7 bases and J by 1 base, leaving 11 bases between them. Per germline, CDR1 SNHLY and CDR2 FYNNEI. The CDR3 runs 14 residues. This rearrangement joins TRBV2 to TRBJ1-5, with D unresolved. The specimen sequenced was blood. The sequence derives from a man between 18 and 29 years old in good health. The CDR3 sequence is CASTWSASNQPQHF. CDR3 in DNA: TGTGCCAGCACCTGGTCGGCGAGCAATCAGCCCCAGCATTTT.